This T cell receptor (beta chain) was sequenced during a study of technical replicates of blood from several donors. Trimming took 3 bases from V and 0 from J, leaving 8 bases between them. CDR1 and CDR2 (germline): GTSNPN, SVGIG (reference sequence). CDR3 size: 14 residues. Sequenced by immunoSEQ multiplex PCR; TCRdb stores in-frame clones only, minus some. Among about 58,000 clones listed, roughly 91% were seen once. What was sequenced was PBMCs. This clonotype originated in a human donor in good health. Some clones in this sample may be carry-over from other donors' samples. The rearrangement uses TRBV30 and TRBJ2-2; D perhaps matches TRBD2 (6 bases). The CDR3 DNA follows: TGTGCCTGGAGACGGGGGTCGAACACCGGGGAGCTGTTTTTT. It codes for CAWRRGSNTGELFF.